Below are 8 T cell receptor beta chains sequenced from a single sample in a study of cytomegalovirus exposure and HLA in healthy donors (dated by TCRdb to 2017 to 2019). The library was produced with the immunoSEQ multiplex PCR assay. Imported from immuneACCESS, the table was reduced by TCRdb to in-frame sequences with V and J called. These copies leave out some clones; in studies compared against another copy, an unresolved V gene accounts for under half, and the cause of the remainder is not known. Across this sample there are 130,000 to 150,000 clones, with around 85% seen only once. Jointly, the top ten make up roughly 3% of the sample. Sequencing input: PBMCs. These receptors were collected from a man between 18 and 35 years old in good health and CMV-seronegative.

J is TRBJ1-2 and V is TRBV7-9, with TRBD1 as a possible D gene (5 bases). Between the trimmed V and J ends, which lost 5 bases and 6 bases, there was a span of 13 bases. Germline CDR1 reads SEHNR; CDR2 reads FQNEAQ (reference sequence). This CDR3 is 13 amino acids long. CDR3 DNA sequence: TGTGCCAGCAGCCCGGGACTTCCCGATGGCTACACCTTC. Its protein product is CASSPGLPDGYTF.

This chain uses TRBV4-1 with TRBJ2-5; a weak D match, TRBD2 (7 bases). This CDR3 has 13 amino acids. The germline gives CDR1 MGHRA, CDR2 YSYEKL. Trimming removed 3 bases from V and 5 bases from J, with 10 bases in between. The CDR3 coding sequence is TGCGCCAGCAGCCAGGGGGGGCGGGAGACCCAGTACTTC. This codes for CASSQGGRETQYF.

The gene calls are TRBV6-6 and TRBJ2-7, with D unclear. Germline V lookup: CDR1 MNHNY, CDR2 SVGAGI (reference sequence). The V and J ends lost 5 bases and 6 bases respectively, with 8 bases between them. CDR3 length: 11 amino acids. This CDR3 is CASSTRGEQYF. The CDR3 DNA is TGTGCCAGCAGTACCCGCGGCGAGCAGTACTTC.

The V call is TRBV9, the J call TRBJ2-3; tentatively, D is TRBD1 (6 bases). The CDR3 length is 14 residues. Deletions cut 3 bases from V and 4 bases from J, with 12 bases between. Germline V gene lookup returns CDR1 SGDLS and CDR2 YYNGEE. The CDR3: CASSERQASDTQYF. The CDR3 DNA is TGTGCCAGCAGCGAAAGACAGGCTTCAGATACGCAGTATTTT.

The J gene is TRBJ1-1, the V gene TRBV9; perhaps TRBD1 as D (6 bases). This CDR3 is 14 amino acids long. The V gene lost 2 bases and the J gene lost 3 bases, with 11 bases spanning the gap. Germline loops: CDR1 SGDLS, CDR2 YYNGEE. The chain's CDR3 is CASSVGHWDTEAFF. The CDR3 DNA reads as TGTGCCAGCAGCGTGGGACATTGGGACACTGAAGCTTTCTTT.

The rearrangement links TRBV11-2 to TRBJ1-2, with 11 bases matching TRBD1. The CDR3 loop spans 17 amino acids. With V trimmed by 5 bases and J by 8 bases, 16 bases remained unmatched. The V gene's germline CDR1 is SGHAT and CDR2 FQNNGV. The CDR3 loop is CASSDRTGGGYIRGYTF. CDR3 nucleotides: TGTGCCAGCAGCGACCGGACAGGGGGCGGATATATACGCGGCTACACCTTC.

This clone was counted once. The genes are TRBV19 and TRBJ2-7; 8 bases map to TRBD1. Per germline, CDR1 LNHDA and CDR2 SQIVND (reference sequence). The CDR3 consists of 15 residues. V gave up 4 bases and J gave up 2 bases; unmatched junction bases: 7. CDR3 region: CASSTPGQAPYEQYF. The DNA for the CDR3 is TGTGCCAGTAGTACCCCGGGACAGGCCCCCTACGAGCAGTACTTC.

The chain employs TRBV5-1 and TRBJ2-4; 8 nucleotides align to TRBD2. The CDR3 has 13 residues. From germline, CDR1 is SGHRS and CDR2 YFSETQ. Germline trimming cut 8 bases from V and 9 bases from J; bases unmatched to any gene: 10. The CDR3 region is CARAGEALGIQYF. The CDR3 DNA is TGCGCCAGAGCGGGGGAGGCCCTAGGCATTCAGTACTTC.